The clone carrying this TCR beta chain was seen once. The antigen is unknown. A J-beta primer mix and a sample-barcoded 5' primer were used in a second PCR of about 7 to 12 cycles. TCRdb reanalysed the 5' RACE reads using MiXCR and keeps one entry per CDR3 protein. The repertoire consists of 700,000 to 850,000 distinct CDR3 sequences, with 30% to 45% occurring once and the leading ten covering over 10%. These data come from a study of blood T cells in healthy people across ages. Study details: Roughly one uniquely barcoded beta molecule per two T cells was captured. Findings of the study overall: Investigators treated diversity estimates from one million T cells as underestimates. The recorded TCR beta diversity per million T cells decreased in a roughly linear manner with age. More naive CD4+ cells and higher diversity marked long-lived donors relative to aged donors.

Germline values: CDR1 SQVTM, CDR2 ANQGSEA. This CDR3 spans 14 amino acids. Sequenced material: blood. The source of this sequence is a young man in good health. This sequence joins TRBV29-1 and TRBJ2-1; D is possibly TRBD1 or TRBD2 (5 bases each). The CDR3 sequence is CTSSGTATYNEQFF. CDR3 coding DNA: TGCACCAGTTCCGGGACGGCAACCTACAATGAGCAGTTCTTC.